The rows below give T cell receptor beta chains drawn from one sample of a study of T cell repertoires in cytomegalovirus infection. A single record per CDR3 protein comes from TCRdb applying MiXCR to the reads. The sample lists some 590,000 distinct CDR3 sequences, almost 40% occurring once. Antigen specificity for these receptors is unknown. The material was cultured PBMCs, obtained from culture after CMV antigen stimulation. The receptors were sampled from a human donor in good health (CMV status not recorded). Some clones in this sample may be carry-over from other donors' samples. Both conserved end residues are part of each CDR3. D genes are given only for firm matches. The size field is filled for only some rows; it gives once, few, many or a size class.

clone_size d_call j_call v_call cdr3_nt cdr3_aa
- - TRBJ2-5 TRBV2 TGTGCCAGCAGTGTCGAGGCCACCTCAAGCGAGACCCAGTACTTC CASSVEATSSETQYF
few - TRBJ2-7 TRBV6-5 TGTGCCAGCTGGAGGACGGGACCGGGGGAGCAGTACTTC CASWRTGPGEQYF
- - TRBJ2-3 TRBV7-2 TGTGCCAGCAGGAAGGGTGGGAGCACAGATACGCAGTATTTT CASRKGGSTDTQYF
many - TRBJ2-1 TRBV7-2 TGTGCCAGCAGCTTAGGATCTAGCCGAATCTACAATGAGCAGTTCTTC CASSLGSSRIYNEQFF
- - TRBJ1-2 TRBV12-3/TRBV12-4 TGTGCCAGCAGTCCCGGCGCATCTCGGTATGGCTACACCTTC CASSPGASRYGYTF
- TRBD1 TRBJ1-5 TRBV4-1 TGCGCCAGCAGCCCTACCGGGACAGGGGGCAATCAGCCCCAGCATTTT CASSPTGTGGNQPQHF
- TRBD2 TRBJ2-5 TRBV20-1 TGCAGTGCTAGTCCCCGGGCGGGAGGGCCGAGGGAGACCCAGTACTTC CSASPRAGGPRETQYF
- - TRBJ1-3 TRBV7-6 TGTGCCAGCAGCTTAACAGCCTATACCTCTGGAAACACCATATATTTT CASSLTAYTSGNTIYF
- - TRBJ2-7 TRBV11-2 TGTGCCAGCAGCCGGGATCAATTTTACGAGCAGTACTTC CASSRDQFYEQYF
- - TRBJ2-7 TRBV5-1 TGCGCCAGCAGCCCCGCTGACGGGGGGCGAGGATACGAGCAGTACTTC CASSPADGGRGYEQYF
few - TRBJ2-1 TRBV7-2 TGTGCCAGCACAGAGACCGGGATCCAGTGGGCTGAGCAGTTCTTC CASTETGIQWAEQFF
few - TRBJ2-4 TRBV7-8 TGTGCCAGCAGCTTAGGGGCCCTATCTGGGGGCAACATTCAGTACTTC CASSLGALSGGNIQYF
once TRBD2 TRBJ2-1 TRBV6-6 TGTGCCAGCAGTTACTCGGCAAATTTTGGGAGCGGGAGGCGATCCTACAATGAGCAGTTCTTC CASSYSANFGSGRRSYNEQFF
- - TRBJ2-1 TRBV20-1 TGCAGTGCTAGAGATCCCAAGAGCTCCTACAATGAGCAGTTCTTC CSARDPKSSYNEQFF
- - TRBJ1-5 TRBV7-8 TGTGCCAGCAGCTTAAATCGGAATAGCAATCAGCCCCAGCATTTT CASSLNRNSNQPQHF
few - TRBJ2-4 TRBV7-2 TGTGCCAGCAGCCACAAAGGGGGGACTAACAAAAACATTCAGTACTTC CASSHKGGTNKNIQYF
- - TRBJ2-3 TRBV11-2 TGTGCCAGCACCCCGGCTGGCGGGATCTACACAGATACGCAGTATTTT CASTPAGGIYTDTQYF
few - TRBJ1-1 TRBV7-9 TGTGCCAGCAGCTTAGTTGTTAGCGGGAACACTGAAGCTTTCTTT CASSLVVSGNTEAFF
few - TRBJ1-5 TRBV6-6 TGTGCCAGCACCGAAGATGTAGGCGGGATGGGCCAGCCCCAGCATTTT CASTEDVGGMGQPQHF
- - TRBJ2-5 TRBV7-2 TGTGCCAGCAGCTTAGGGGTTATAGCAGGGGAGACCCAGTACTTC CASSLGVIAGETQYF
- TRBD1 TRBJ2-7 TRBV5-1 TGCGCCAGCAGCTTCATGGATCGGACAGGGTCCTACGAGCAGTACTTC CASSFMDRTGSYEQYF
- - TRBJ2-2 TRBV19 TGTGCCAGTAGTCGGCGGGAAGGAGCCGGGGAGCTGTTTTTT CASSRREGAGELFF
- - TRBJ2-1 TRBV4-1 TGCGCCAGCAGCCCGGAGGGTTTCAGGAATGAGCAGTTCTTC CASSPEGFRNEQFF
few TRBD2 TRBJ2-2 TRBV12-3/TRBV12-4 TGTGCCAGCAGCTCCGGACTAGCGGAGAACACCGGGGAGCTGTTTTTT CASSSGLAENTGELFF
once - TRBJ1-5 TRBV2 TGTGCCAGCAGCGCCTCGGACAGTCAGCCCCAGCATTTT CASSASDSQPQHF
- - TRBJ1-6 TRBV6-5 TGTGCCAGCAGTGTTCAGGGCCCGTTCGGCTCACCCCTCCACTTT CASSVQGPFGSPLHF
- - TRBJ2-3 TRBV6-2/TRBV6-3 TGTGCCAGCAGTTCTCGGGCGGAAACAGATACGCAGTATTTT CASSSRAETDTQYF
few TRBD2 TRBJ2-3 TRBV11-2 TGTGCCAGCAGCTTACGACGGGGGGGGGGGACAGATACGCAGTATTTT CASSLRRGGGTDTQYF
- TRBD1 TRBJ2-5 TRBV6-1 TGTGCCAGCACCCCCCCGGGACAGGGTAGGACCCAGTACTTC CASTPPGQGRTQYF
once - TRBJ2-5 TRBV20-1 TGCAGTGCTAGACCCAATCGGGACCGGCAAGAGACCCAGTACTTC CSARPNRDRQETQYF
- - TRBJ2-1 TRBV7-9 TGTGCCAGCACCTCACGGACTTTCCACAATGAGCAGTTCTTC CASTSRTFHNEQFF
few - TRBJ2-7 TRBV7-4 TGTGCCAGCAGCTCTGGTCGCGGGCGCCCCTACGAGCAGTACTTC CASSSGRGRPYEQYF
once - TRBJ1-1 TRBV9 TGTGCCAGCCAGCCGGGGGAGGACACTGAAGCTTTCTTT CASQPGEDTEAFF
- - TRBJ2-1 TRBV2 TGTGCCAGCAGTGAAGGCCCGCGGGGTGAGCAGTTCTTC CASSEGPRGEQFF